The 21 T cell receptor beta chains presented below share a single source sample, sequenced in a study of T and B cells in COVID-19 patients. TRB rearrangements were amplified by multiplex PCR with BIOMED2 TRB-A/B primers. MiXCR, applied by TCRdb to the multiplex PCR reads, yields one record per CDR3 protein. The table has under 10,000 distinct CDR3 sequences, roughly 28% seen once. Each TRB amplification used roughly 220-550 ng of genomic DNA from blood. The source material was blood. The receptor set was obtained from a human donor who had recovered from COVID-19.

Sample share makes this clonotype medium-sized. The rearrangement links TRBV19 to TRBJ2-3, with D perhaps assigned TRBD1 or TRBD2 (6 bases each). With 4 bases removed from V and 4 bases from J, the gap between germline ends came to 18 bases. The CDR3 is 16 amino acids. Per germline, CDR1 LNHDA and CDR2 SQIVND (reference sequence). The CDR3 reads CASSRGATRIPDTQYF. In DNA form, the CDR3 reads TGTGCCAGTAGTAGGGGGGCCACTAGGATCCCAGATACGCAGTATTTT.

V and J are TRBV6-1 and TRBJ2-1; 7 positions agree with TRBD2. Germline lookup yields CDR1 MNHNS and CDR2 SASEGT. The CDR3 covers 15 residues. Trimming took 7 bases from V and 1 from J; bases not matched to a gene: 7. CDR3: CASTSSGVSYNEQFF. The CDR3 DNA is TGTGCCAGCACCTCGAGCGGGGTGTCCTACAATGAGCAGTTCTTC.

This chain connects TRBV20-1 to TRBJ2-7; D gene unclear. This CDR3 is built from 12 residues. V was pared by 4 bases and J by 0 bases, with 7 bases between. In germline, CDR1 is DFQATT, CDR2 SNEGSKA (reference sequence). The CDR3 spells CSAKANSYEQYV. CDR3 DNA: TGCAGTGCTAAGGCAAACTCCTACGAGCAGTACGTC.

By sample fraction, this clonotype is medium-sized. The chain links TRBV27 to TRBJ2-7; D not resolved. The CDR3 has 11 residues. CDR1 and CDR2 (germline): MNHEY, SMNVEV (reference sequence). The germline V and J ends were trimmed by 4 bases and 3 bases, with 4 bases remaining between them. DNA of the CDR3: TGTGCCAGCAGTTACTTCTACGAGCAGTACTTC. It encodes CASSYFYEQYF.

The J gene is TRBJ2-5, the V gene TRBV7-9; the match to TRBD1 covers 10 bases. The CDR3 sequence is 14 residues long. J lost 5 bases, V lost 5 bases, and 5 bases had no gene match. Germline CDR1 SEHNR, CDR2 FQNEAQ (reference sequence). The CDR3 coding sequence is TGTGCCAGCAGCCCCGGGACAGGGGAGGAGACCCAGTACTTC. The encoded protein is CASSPGTGEETQYF.

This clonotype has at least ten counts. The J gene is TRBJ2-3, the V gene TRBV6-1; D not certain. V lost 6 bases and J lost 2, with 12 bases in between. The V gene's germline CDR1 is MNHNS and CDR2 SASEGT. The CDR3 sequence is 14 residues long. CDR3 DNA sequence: TGTGCCAGCAGATCTTGGGCAGTCACAGATACGCAGTATTTT. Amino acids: CASRSWAVTDTQYF.

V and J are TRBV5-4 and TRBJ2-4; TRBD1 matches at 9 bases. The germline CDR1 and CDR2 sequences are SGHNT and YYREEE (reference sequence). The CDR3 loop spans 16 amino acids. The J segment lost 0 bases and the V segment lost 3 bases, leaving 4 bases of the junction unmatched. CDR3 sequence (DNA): TGTGCCAGCAGCTCTCCGGACAGGGGAGCCAAAAACATTCAGTACTTC. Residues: CASSSPDRGAKNIQYF.

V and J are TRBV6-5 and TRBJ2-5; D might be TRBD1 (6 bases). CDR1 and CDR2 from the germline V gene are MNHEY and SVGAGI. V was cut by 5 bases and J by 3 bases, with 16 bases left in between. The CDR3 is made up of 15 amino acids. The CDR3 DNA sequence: TGTGCCAGCAGTAACCGGGACACCCGAGAAGAGACCCAGTACTTC. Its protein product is CASSNRDTREETQYF.

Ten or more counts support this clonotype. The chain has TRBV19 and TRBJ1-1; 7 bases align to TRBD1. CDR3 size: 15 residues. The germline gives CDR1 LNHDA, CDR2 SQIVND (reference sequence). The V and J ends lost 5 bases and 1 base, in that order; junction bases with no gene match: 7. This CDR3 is CASSLQGMGNTEAFF. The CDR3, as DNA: TGTGCCAGTAGTTTACAGGGGATGGGGAACACTGAAGCTTTCTTT. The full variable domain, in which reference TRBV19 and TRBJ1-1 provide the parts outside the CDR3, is DGGITQSPKYLFRKEGQNVTLSCEQNLNHDAMYWYRQDPGQGLRLIYYSQIVNDFQKGDIAEGYSVSREKKESFPLTVTSAQKNPTAFYLCASSLQGMGNTEAFFGQGTRLTVV.

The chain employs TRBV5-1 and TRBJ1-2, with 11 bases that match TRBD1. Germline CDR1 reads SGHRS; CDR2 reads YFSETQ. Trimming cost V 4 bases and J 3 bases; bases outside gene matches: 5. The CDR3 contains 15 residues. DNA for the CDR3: TGCGCCAGCAGCCACACGGGACAGGGGGACTATGGCTACACCTTC. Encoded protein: CASSHTGQGDYGYTF.

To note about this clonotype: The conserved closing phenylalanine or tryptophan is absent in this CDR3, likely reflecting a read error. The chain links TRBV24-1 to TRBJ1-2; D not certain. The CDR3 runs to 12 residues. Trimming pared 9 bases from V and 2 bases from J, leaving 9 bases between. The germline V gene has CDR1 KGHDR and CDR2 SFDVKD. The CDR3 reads CATRSRNYGYTI. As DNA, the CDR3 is TGTGCCACCCGCTCCCGCAACTATGGCTACACCATC.

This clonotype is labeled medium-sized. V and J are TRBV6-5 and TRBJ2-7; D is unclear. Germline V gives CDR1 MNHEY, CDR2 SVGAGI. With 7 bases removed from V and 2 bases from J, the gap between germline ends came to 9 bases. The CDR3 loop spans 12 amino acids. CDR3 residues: CASTEWAYEQYF. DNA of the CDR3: TGTGCCAGCACAGAATGGGCCTACGAGCAGTACTTC.

In DNA form, the CDR3 reads TGTGCCAGCTCACCCCTGGACAGTTACTCTGAAGCTTTCTTT. Translation gives CASSPLDSYSEAFF. The V and J genes are TRBV18 and TRBJ1-1, with D possibly TRBD1 on 6 matching bases. Deletions cut 3 bases from V and 6 bases from J, with 14 bases between. The CDR3 is made up of 14 amino acids. The germline V gene encodes CDR1 KGHSH and CDR2 LQKENI.

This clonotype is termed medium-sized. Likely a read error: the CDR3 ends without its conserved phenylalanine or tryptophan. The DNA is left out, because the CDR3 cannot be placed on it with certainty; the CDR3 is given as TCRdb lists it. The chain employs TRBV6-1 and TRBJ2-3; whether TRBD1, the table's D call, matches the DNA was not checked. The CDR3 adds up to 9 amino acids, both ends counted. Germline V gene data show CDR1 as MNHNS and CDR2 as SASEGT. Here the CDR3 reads CASSESDRV.

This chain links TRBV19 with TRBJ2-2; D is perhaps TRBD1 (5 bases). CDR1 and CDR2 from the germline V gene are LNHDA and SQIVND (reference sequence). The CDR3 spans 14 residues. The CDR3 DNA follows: TGTGTTAGTAGTAGCCAGGGCAACACCGGGGAGCTGTTTTTT. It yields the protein CVSSSQGNTGELFF.

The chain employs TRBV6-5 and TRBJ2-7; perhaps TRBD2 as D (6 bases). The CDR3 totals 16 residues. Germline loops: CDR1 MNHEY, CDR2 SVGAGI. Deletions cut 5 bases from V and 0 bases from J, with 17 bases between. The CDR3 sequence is CASSEYGTVGSYEQYV. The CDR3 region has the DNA TGTGCCAGCAGTGAATATGGGACTGTCGGCTCCTACGAGCAGTACGTC.

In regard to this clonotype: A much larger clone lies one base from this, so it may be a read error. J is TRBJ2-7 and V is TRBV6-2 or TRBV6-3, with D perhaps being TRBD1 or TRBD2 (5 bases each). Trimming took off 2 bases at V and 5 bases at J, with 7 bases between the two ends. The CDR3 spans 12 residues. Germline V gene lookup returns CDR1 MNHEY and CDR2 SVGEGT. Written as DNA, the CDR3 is TGTGCCAGCAGTTACGTGGGGGACGAGCAGTACGTC. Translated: CASSYVGDEQYV.

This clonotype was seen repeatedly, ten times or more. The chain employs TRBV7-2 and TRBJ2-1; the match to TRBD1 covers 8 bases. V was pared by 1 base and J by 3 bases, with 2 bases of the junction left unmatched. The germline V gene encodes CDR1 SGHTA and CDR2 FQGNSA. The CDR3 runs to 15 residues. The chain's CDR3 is CASSLGQGNYNEQFF. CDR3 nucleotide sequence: TGTGCCAGCAGCTTAGGACAGGGGAACTACAATGAGCAGTTCTTC. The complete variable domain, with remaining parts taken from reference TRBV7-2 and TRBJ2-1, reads GAGVSQSPSNKVTEKGKDVELRCDPISGHTALYWYRQSLGQGLEFLIYFQGNSAPDKSGLPSDRFSAERTGGSVSTLTIQRTQQEDSAVYLCASSLGQGNYNEQFFGPGTRLTVL.

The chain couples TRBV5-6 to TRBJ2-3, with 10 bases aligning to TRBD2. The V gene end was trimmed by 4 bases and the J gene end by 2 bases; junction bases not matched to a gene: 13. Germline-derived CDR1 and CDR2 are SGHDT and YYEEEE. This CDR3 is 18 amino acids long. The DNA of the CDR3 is TGTGCCAGCAGCCATCAAAGCGGGGGGGCCCGGGACACAGATACGCAGTATTTT. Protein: CASSHQSGGARDTDTQYF.

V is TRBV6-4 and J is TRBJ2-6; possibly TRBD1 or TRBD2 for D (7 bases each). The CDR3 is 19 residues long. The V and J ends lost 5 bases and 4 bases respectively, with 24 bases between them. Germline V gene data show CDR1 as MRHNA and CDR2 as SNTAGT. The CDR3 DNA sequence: TGTGCCAGCAGTCCCTTGGGGGGGAACACAGGGGCCGGGGCCAACGTCCTGACTTTC. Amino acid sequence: CASSPLGGNTGAGANVLTF.

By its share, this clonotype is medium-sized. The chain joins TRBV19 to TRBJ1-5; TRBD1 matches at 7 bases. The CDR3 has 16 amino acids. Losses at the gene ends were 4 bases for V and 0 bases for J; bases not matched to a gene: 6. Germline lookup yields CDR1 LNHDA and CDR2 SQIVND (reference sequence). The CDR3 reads CASSTWTGNSNQPQHF. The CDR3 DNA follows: TGTGCCAGTAGTACCTGGACAGGCAATAGCAATCAGCCCCAGCATTTT.